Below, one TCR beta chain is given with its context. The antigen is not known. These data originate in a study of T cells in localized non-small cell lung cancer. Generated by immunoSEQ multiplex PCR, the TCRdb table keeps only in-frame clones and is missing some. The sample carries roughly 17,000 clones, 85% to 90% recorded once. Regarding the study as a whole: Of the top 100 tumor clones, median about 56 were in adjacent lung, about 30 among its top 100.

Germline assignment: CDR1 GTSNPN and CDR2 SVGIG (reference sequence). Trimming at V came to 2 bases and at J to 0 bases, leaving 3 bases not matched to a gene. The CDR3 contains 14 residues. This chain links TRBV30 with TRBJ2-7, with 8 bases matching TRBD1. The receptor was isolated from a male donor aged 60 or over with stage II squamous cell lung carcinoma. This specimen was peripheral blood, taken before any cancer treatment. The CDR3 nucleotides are TGTGCCTGGAGTTCCGGGACAGGCTCCTACGAGCAGTACTTC. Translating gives CAWSSGTGSYEQYF.